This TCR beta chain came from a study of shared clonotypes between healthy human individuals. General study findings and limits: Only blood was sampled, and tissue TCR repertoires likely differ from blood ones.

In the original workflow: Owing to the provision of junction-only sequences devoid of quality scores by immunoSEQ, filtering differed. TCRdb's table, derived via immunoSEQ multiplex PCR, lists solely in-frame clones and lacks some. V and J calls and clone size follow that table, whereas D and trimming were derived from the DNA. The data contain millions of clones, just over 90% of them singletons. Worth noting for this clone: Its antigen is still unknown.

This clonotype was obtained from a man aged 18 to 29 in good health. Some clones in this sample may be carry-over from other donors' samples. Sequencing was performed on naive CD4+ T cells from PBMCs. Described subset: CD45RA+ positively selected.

Written as DNA, the CDR3 is TGTGCCAGCAGCAAATTTCAGTGGAAGAGGGACTCCTACAATGAGCAGTTCTTC. This sequence encodes CASSKFQWKRDSYNEQFF. V gene TRBV21-1 combines with J gene TRBJ2-1; TRBD2 is taken as the D call from the table, unchecked against the DNA. TRBV21-1 is a pseudogene segment. The length of the CDR3 is 18 residues.